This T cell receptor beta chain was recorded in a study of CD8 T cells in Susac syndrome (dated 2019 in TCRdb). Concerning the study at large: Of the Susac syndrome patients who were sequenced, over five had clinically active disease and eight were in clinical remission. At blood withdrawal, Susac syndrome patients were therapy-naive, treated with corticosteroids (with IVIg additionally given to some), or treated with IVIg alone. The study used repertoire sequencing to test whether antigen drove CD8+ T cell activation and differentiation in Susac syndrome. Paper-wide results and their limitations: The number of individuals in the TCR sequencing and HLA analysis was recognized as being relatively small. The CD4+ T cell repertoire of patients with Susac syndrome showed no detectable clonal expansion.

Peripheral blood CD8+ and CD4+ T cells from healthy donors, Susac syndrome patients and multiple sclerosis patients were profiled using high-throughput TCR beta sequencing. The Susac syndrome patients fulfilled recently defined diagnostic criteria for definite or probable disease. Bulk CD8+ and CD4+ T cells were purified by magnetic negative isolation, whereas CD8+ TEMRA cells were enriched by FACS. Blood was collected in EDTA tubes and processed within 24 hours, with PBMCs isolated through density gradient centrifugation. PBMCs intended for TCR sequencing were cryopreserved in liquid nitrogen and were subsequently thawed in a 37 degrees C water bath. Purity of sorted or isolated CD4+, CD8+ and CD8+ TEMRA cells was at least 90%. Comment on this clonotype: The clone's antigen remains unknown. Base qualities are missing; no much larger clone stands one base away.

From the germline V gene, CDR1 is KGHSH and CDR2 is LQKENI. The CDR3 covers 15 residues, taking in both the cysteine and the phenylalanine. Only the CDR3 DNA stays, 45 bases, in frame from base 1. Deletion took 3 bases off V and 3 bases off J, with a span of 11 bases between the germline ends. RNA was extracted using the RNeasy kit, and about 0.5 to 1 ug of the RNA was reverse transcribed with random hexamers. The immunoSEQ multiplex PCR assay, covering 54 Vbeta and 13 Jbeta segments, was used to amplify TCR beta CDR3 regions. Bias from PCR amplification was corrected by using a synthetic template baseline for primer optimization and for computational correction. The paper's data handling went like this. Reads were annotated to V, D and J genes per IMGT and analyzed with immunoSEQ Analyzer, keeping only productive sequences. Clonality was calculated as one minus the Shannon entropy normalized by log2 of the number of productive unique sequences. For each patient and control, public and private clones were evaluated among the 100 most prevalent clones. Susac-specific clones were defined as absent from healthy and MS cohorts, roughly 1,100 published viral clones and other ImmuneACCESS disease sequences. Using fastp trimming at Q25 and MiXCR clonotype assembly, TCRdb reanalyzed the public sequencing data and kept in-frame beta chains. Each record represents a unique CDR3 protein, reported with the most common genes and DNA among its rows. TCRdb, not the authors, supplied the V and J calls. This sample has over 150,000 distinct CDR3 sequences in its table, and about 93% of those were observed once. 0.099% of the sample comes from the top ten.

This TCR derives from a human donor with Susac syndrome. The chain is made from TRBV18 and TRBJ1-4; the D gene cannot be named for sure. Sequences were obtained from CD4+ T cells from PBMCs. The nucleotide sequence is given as TGTGCCAGCTCACCGGTACAGAAAGCTAATGAAAAACTGTTTTTT. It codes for CASSPVQKANEKLFF.